Presented here are 16 T cell receptor beta chains from one specimen sequenced in a study of blood T cell repertoires in COVID-19. Here immunoSEQ multiplex PCR was the method, and the copy in TCRdb shows in-frame clones only, minus some. Of under 150,000 clones detected, 75% to 90% appear once; the ten largest clones hold about 4.8%. The specimen was peripheral blood. Receptors originate from a woman between 45 and 65 years old with acute or convalescent COVID-19.

With regard to this clone: Other DNA sequences of this sample code for an identical CDR3. J is TRBJ2-7 and V is TRBV5-4, with TRBD1 matching over 9 bases. This CDR3 spans 14 amino acids. Germline V gene lookup returns CDR1 SGHNT and CDR2 YYREEE (reference sequence). V lost 3 bases, J lost 4 bases, and 5 bases stayed unmatched. The CDR3 loop reads CASSSGTGSYEQYF. The CDR3 DNA sequence: TGTGCCAGCAGCTCCGGGACAGGGAGTTACGAGCAGTACTTC.

The V and J genes are TRBV7-9 and TRBJ2-7, with a tentative D call TRBD2 (5 bases). The germline V gene has CDR1 SEHNR and CDR2 FQNEAQ (reference sequence). This CDR3 region has 16 residues. V lost 1 base and J lost 0, with 13 bases in between. The CDR3 here is CASSLVGSGSSYEQYF. CDR3 coding DNA: TGTGCCAGCAGCTTAGTAGGGTCGGGGAGCTCCTACGAGCAGTACTTC.

The chain couples TRBV11-1 to TRBJ1-1; D not certain. The CDR3 has 12 residues. Germline CDR1 and CDR2: SGHAT and FQDESV (reference sequence). Trimming pared 1 base from V and 8 bases from J, leaving 8 bases between. The CDR3 region is CASSLEVGEAFF. The CDR3 DNA reads as TGTGCCAGCAGCTTAGAGGTCGGGGAAGCTTTCTTT.

This rearrangement joins TRBV4-1 to TRBJ1-5; a possible D gene is TRBD1 (5 bases). The CDR3 loop spans 14 amino acids. The germline gives CDR1 MGHRA, CDR2 YSYEKL. Trimming cost V 1 base and J 6 bases, with 10 bases left between them. The CDR3 region is CASSQGAGPQPQHF. The DNA for the CDR3 is TGCGCCAGCAGCCAAGGCGCAGGGCCTCAGCCCCAGCATTTT.

The chain has TRBV28 and TRBJ1-4, with 7 nucleotides matching TRBD1. This CDR3 contains 15 residues. Germline trimming cut 6 bases from V and 7 bases from J; bases unmatched to any gene: 11. Per the germline V gene, CDR1 is MDHEN and CDR2 is SYDVKM. The CDR3 DNA is TGTGCCAGCAGCCAAGAGACAGGGTTCGGTGAAAAACTGTTTTTT. As protein: CASSQETGFGEKLFF.

This chain links TRBV12-3 or TRBV12-4 with TRBJ1-6; tentatively, D is TRBD1 (5 bases). The ends were cut back, 7 bases at V and 9 bases at J, with 13 bases in the middle. The CDR3 is 13 residues long. DNA for the CDR3: TGTGCCAGCACCGGGGGGGGAGGTTCACCCCTCCACTTT. Residues: CASTGGGGSPLHF.

The gene calls are TRBV27 and TRBJ1-2; TRBD1 agrees at 8 bases. Germline V gene data show CDR1 as MNHEY and CDR2 as SMNVEV (reference sequence). The ends lost 5 bases at V and 2 bases at J; junction bases unmatched: 10. This CDR3 is 16 amino acids long. CDR3 residues: CASSPQDRVVNYGYTF. The CDR3 coding sequence is TGTGCCAGCAGTCCTCAGGACAGGGTCGTCAACTATGGCTACACCTTC.

The chain carries TRBV3-1 (or the pseudogene TRBV3-2) and TRBJ1-1; 8 bases match TRBD1. Germline-derived CDR1 and CDR2 are LGHDT and YNNKEL (reference sequence). CDR3 length: 19 amino acids. V shed 1 base and J 12 bases; nucleotides not matched to a gene: 25. The CDR3 protein is CASSQATSGTIDRGDAPFF. The CDR3 bases are TGTGCCAGCAGCCAAGCCACCAGCGGGACGATAGACAGGGGCGATGCGCCTTTCTTT.

V gene TRBV7-9 combines with J gene TRBJ2-5; 12 nucleotides match TRBD1. Germline assignment: CDR1 SEHNR and CDR2 FQNEAQ (reference sequence). This CDR3 is built from 14 residues. J was trimmed by 4 bases and V by 5 bases; bases with no gene match: 2. The CDR3 nucleotides are TGTGCCAGCAGCCGGGGACAGGGGGCAGAGACCCAGTACTTC. This codes for CASSRGQGAETQYF.

The CDR3 DNA follows: TGTGCCAGCAGCGTCCGAGGGCGGGAGATCGATGAGCAGTTCTTC. Protein: CASSVRGREIDEQFF. V is TRBV9 and J is TRBJ2-1; 7 nucleotides match TRBD2. The CDR3 extends over 15 amino acids. Trimming cost V 2 bases and J 8 bases; bases outside gene matches: 10. Per the germline V gene, CDR1 is SGDLS and CDR2 is YYNGEE.

The V gene is TRBV9, the J gene TRBJ2-2; D is uncertain. The CDR3 runs 12 residues. Germline CDR1 SGDLS, CDR2 YYNGEE. The V gene lost 0 bases and the J gene lost 7 bases, with 4 bases spanning the gap. The CDR3 DNA reads as TGTGCCAGCAGCGTAGGGAGCGGGGAGCTGTTTTTT. Translated, it gives CASSVGSGELFF.

The chain joins TRBV7-9 to TRBJ1-1, with TRBD1 matching over 7 bases. Germline V gene sequence: CDR1 SEHNR, CDR2 FQNEAQ (reference sequence). J was trimmed by 1 base and V by 3 bases; bases with no gene match: 8. The CDR3 spans 16 residues. The DNA of the CDR3 is TGTGCCAGCAGCTTTGGTACAGGGGTAGCGAACACTGAAGCTTTCTTT. Its translation: CASSFGTGVANTEAFF.

The genes are TRBV6-1 and TRBJ2-5; no definite D call. Trimming took off 3 bases at V and 4 bases at J, with 3 bases between the two ends. The CDR3 is 11 residues long. The V gene's germline CDR1 is MNHNS and CDR2 SASEGT. This CDR3 reads CASSDRETQYF. The CDR3 DNA reads TGTGCCAGCAGTGATCGAGAGACCCAGTACTTC.

The gene calls are TRBV5-1 and TRBJ1-2; 8 nucleotides match TRBD1. V gave up 4 bases and J gave up 1 base; unmatched junction bases: 3. This CDR3 contains 14 residues. Germline V gene lookup returns CDR1 SGHRS and CDR2 YFSETQ. The CDR3 sequence is CASSGTGGNYGYTF. The DNA of the CDR3 is TGCGCCAGCAGCGGGACAGGTGGTAACTATGGCTACACCTTC.

The V call is TRBV2, the J call TRBJ2-1; D is possibly TRBD1 (5 bases). The V end lost 7 bases, the J end lost 4 bases, and 14 bases lay between the germline ends. CDR3 size: 14 residues. Germline CDR1 SNHLY, CDR2 FYNNEI. The CDR3 sequence is CASKTDRGYNEQFF. As DNA, the CDR3 is TGTGCCAGCAAGACCGACAGAGGATACAATGAGCAGTTCTTC.

This chain connects TRBV6-2 or TRBV6-3 to TRBJ1-5, with TRBD1 matching 7 bases. With 5 bases clipped from V and 0 bases from J, the junction kept 7 bases outside the gene matches. Germline V CDR1 and CDR2: MNHEY, SVGEGT. This CDR3 has 16 amino acids. CDR3 sequence: CASSRVTGNSNQPQHF. CDR3 nucleotide sequence: TGTGCCAGCAGTCGCGTGACAGGGAATAGCAATCAGCCCCAGCATTTT.